Below are 9 T cell receptor beta chains sequenced from a single sample in a study of Ad26.COV2.S vaccination and SARS-CoV-2 variants. TCRdb's table, derived via immunoSEQ multiplex PCR, lists solely in-frame clones and lacks some. The sample consists of roughly 380,000 clones, 92% of them appearing once. This specimen was peripheral blood, taken after recovery from COVID-19. The source of these receptors is a human donor who had recovered from COVID-19.

V usage is TRBV19 and J usage is TRBJ2-1; 8 nucleotides agree with TRBD1. The trim removed 5 bases at V and 7 bases at J, leaving 7 bases unmatched. This CDR3 spans 14 amino acids. CDR1 is LNHDA, CDR2 SQIVND, per germline (reference sequence). This chain's CDR3 is CASSPQGATNEQFF. In nucleotides, the CDR3 is TGTGCCAGTAGTCCTCAGGGGGCGACGAATGAGCAGTTCTTC.

The rearrangement uses TRBV7-2 and TRBJ2-7; weak D call: TRBD1 (6 bases). Germline V lookup: CDR1 SGHTA, CDR2 FQGNSA. The ends were cut back, 5 bases at V and 7 bases at J, with 21 bases in the middle. The CDR3 has 15 residues. The CDR3 loop reads CASSHRDNGLWEQYF. DNA for the CDR3: TGTGCCAGCAGCCATCGGGACAATGGTTTATGGGAGCAGTACTTC.

This chain links TRBV11-2 with TRBJ1-2, with 7 bases identical to TRBD1. Germline CDR1 is SGHAT and CDR2 is FQNNGV. V shed 3 bases and J 3 bases; nucleotides not matched to a gene: 7. The CDR3 consists of 15 residues. The CDR3 is CASSFHRGIYYGYTF. The CDR3 nucleotides read TGTGCCAGCAGCTTCCACAGGGGAATTTACTATGGCTACACCTTC.

The genes are TRBV11-2 and TRBJ1-4; possibly TRBD1 for D (5 bases). The V and J ends lost 2 bases and 5 bases respectively, with 9 bases between them. CDR1 is SGHAT and CDR2 is FQNNGV in the germline V gene. The CDR3 spans 14 residues. CDR3 residues: CASSLLAGNEKLFF. The CDR3 DNA follows: TGTGCCAGCAGCTTACTCGCAGGGAATGAAAAACTGTTTTTT.

The CDR3 region has the DNA TGTGCCAGCAGACACAGGAGCGGGACTGAAGCTTTCTTT. Its translation: CASRHRSGTEAFF. J is TRBJ1-1 and V is TRBV2; the D gene is possibly TRBD1 (5 bases). The CDR3 sequence is 13 residues long. Germline CDR1 reads SNHLY; CDR2 reads FYNNEI. V lost 6 bases to trimming and J lost 5 bases, with 13 bases between them.

The genes are TRBV14 and TRBJ1-6; possibly TRBD1 for D (5 bases). This CDR3 spans 15 amino acids. With 2 bases removed from V and 8 bases from J, the gap between germline ends came to 13 bases. Germline values: CDR1 SGHDN, CDR2 FVKESK. CDR3 in DNA: TGTGCCAGCAGCCAAAACCCCGGGGGATATTCACCCCTCCACTTT. Its translation: CASSQNPGGYSPLHF.

The chain combines TRBV5-1 with TRBJ1-2, with a possible D match to TRBD1 (6 bases). The CDR3 consists of 13 residues. The germline gives CDR1 SGHRS, CDR2 YFSETQ. V was trimmed by 6 bases and J by 6 bases, leaving 15 bases between them. CDR3 sequence: CASNRGAGDGYTF. CDR3 nucleotides: TGCGCCAGCAACCGGGGGGCAGGGGATGGCTACACCTTC.

This clone was detected only once. The rearrangement links TRBV18 to TRBJ1-5, with D unclear. From germline, CDR1 is KGHSH and CDR2 LQKENI. V was shortened by 1 base and J by 8 bases, with 12 bases between the two germline ends. The CDR3 extends over 14 amino acids. This CDR3 is CASSPQKGFEPQHF. In nucleotides, the CDR3 is TGTGCCAGCTCACCACAAAAGGGTTTTGAGCCCCAGCATTTT.

The chain uses TRBV6-5 and TRBJ1-2; 8 bases match TRBD1. The CDR3 is 14 amino acids. Germline loops: CDR1 MNHEY, CDR2 SVGAGI. J lost 7 bases, V lost 6 bases, and 10 bases had no gene match. The CDR3 loop reads CASSLTGEQFGYTF. The CDR3 DNA follows: TGTGCCAGCAGCTTGACAGGGGAACAATTTGGCTACACCTTC.